This is a list of T cell receptor beta chains from one sample in a study of early T cells in non-severe SARS-CoV-2 infection. One entry per CDR3 protein results from TCRdb running MiXCR on the 5' RACE reads. The data contain tens of thousands of distinct CDR3 sequences, around an eighth of them singletons. Source: whole blood, taken at baseline. The receptors stem from an adult who was a healthcare worker with PCR-confirmed SARS-CoV-2 infection or an uninfected control (not recorded which). Each CDR3 is given with its conserved first and last residue. Each record gives: D gene, J gene, V gene, clone size, CDR3 DNA, CDR3 protein. D genes are given only for firm matches. For some rows the clone size is stated as once, few or many, or as a class when expanded; others skip it.

- TRBJ1-1 TRBV6-5 few TGTGCCAGCAGTTCCCAGACCAACACTGAAGCTTTCTTT CASSSQTNTEAFF
TRBD1 TRBJ1-4 TRBV19 - TGTGCCAGTCAAGCGGGACAGGGGGCGTGGGATCTGTTTTTT CASQAGQGAWDLFF
- TRBJ1-4 TRBV29-1 many TGCAGCGTTGCCGGGACGGCCCTTGCAACTAATGAAAAACTGTTTTTT CSVAGTALATNEKLFF
- TRBJ2-5 TRBV12-3/TRBV12-4 few TGTGCCAGCAGTTTTAGGGGTCTAGAGACCCAGTACTTC CASSFRGLETQYF
TRBD2 TRBJ2-3 TRBV20-1 few TGCAGTGTCCCTCCCGGGGGGGTCACAGATACGCAGTATTTT CSVPPGGVTDTQYF
TRBD2 TRBJ2-5 TRBV4-1 - TGCGCCAGCAGCCAAGCTGGGACTAGTGAGACCCAGTACTTC CASSQAGTSETQYF
- TRBJ1-5 TRBV6-2/TRBV6-3 few TGTGCCAGCAGCCTCAGGGGCATGGGCAATCAGCCCCAGCATTTT CASSLRGMGNQPQHF
- TRBJ2-3 TRBV5-1 - TGCGCCAGCAGCTTGGAGGCCGGGGGAGCAGATACGCAGTATTTT CASSLEAGGADTQYF
TRBD2 TRBJ2-3 TRBV9 many TGTGCCAGCAGCAGAGGGACTAGCGGACCCAATACGCAGTATTTT CASSRGTSGPNTQYF
- TRBJ2-2 TRBV6-2/TRBV6-3 many TGTGCCAGCAGTCCCGGGGCCACCGGGGAGCTGTTTTTT CASSPGATGELFF
- TRBJ1-2 TRBV11-2 few TGTGCCAGCAGCCAAACCGGGGGGCGCGGCTATGGCTACACCTTC CASSQTGGRGYGYTF
TRBD1 TRBJ2-2 TRBV2 many TGTGCCAGCAGTGAAGCCGGGACAGGGGACCGAAGCGGGGAGCTGTTTTTT CASSEAGTGDRSGELFF
TRBD1 TRBJ1-2 TRBV19 many TGTGCCAGTAGTATAACGCTCGGGGACAGCAACTATGGCTACACCTTC CASSITLGDSNYGYTF
- TRBJ1-5 TRBV12-3/TRBV12-4 many TGTGCCAGCAGTTTGGACGGCCGATCCAATCAGCCCCAGCATTTT CASSLDGRSNQPQHF
TRBD1 TRBJ1-2 TRBV5-5 few TGTGCCAGCAGCTACCAGGACAGGGATGATGGCTACACCTTC CASSYQDRDDGYTF
- TRBJ2-6 TRBV20-1 - TGCAGTGCTAGTACAGGCCTAGACTCTGGGGCCAACGTCCTGACTTTC CSASTGLDSGANVLTF
- TRBJ2-4 TRBV12-2 many TGTGCAAGTCGCTTAGCGGTTCGGCCGGGACAGAGCAACATTCAGTACTTC CASRLAVRPGQSNIQYF
- TRBJ2-1 TRBV4-1 - TGCGCCAGCAGCCAAGTGGACTTATTAAGTTACAATGAGCAGTTCTTC CASSQVDLLSYNEQFF
TRBD1 TRBJ1-1 TRBV7-9 - TGTGCCAGCACGTACTTGGGACAGGCTAACACTGAAGCTTTCTTT CASTYLGQANTEAFF
- TRBJ1-2 TRBV6-1 - TGTGCCAGCAGTGAACCCTGGACGAGTCGAGGCTACACCTTC CASSEPWTSRGYTF
- TRBJ2-7 TRBV12-3/TRBV12-4 - TGTGCCAGCAGTTCCCCCGCGGCTGGCGAGCAGTACTTC CASSSPAAGEQYF
- TRBJ2-1 TRBV29-1 - TGCAGCGTTGTGTTTTCAGCCGATGAGCAGTTCTTC CSVVFSADEQFF
TRBD1 TRBJ2-7 TRBV2 few TGTGCCAGGAGACAGGGTGGATCCGAGCAGTACTTC CARRQGGSEQYF
TRBD2 TRBJ2-3 TRBV2 few TGTGCCACCAAGGAGACTAGCGGGGTATCAGATACGCAGTATTTT CATKETSGVSDTQYF
- TRBJ2-5 TRBV20-1 many TGCAGTGCTAGACCAACCGACGGCCTTGGGACCCAGTACTTC CSARPTDGLGTQYF
TRBD2 TRBJ2-7 TRBV9 - TGTGCCAGCTCCACGACTAGCGGGGTTCTTGAGCAGTACTTC CASSTTSGVLEQYF
TRBD1 TRBJ2-2 TRBV4-1 few TGCGCCAGCAGGGGGACAGGGCGTCACGGGGAGCTGTTTTTT CASRGTGRHGELFF
TRBD1 TRBJ2-1 TRBV9 few TGTGCCAGCAGCCCACACAGGGGGTATGGCTCCTACAATGAGCAGTTCTTC CASSPHRGYGSYNEQFF
- TRBJ2-3 TRBV20-1 many TGCAGTGCCCTCCGCGCGGCAGATACGCAGTATTTT CSALRAADTQYF
- TRBJ1-1 TRBV20-1 many TGCAGTGCTAGTCAGGGACGCCCGAACACTGAAGCTTTCTTT CSASQGRPNTEAFF
- TRBJ1-2 TRBV14 - TGTGCCAGCAGCCAGGGGGGAGTGGGGACCTATGGCTACACCTTC CASSQGGVGTYGYTF
- TRBJ2-3 TRBV5-1 - TGCGCCTCGCGCCAGGGGAAGAACACAGATACGCAGTATTTT CASRQGKNTDTQYF
TRBD1 TRBJ1-4 TRBV15 many TGTGCCACCAGCGGCGACAGGGGGCCTAATGAAAAACTGTTTTTT CATSGDRGPNEKLFF
- TRBJ1-5 TRBV19 few TGTGCCAGTAGTATAGAGGGTATCAATCAGCCCCAGCATTTT CASSIEGINQPQHF
- TRBJ1-1 TRBV6-5 few TGTGCCAGCAGTCCCCAGGGATGGGAAACTGAAGCTTTCTTT CASSPQGWETEAFF
TRBD2 TRBJ2-7 TRBV5-1 - TGCGCCAGCAGCTTGAACGGCGGGGGTTTCGAGCAGTACTTC CASSLNGGGFEQYF
TRBD1 TRBJ1-1 TRBV6-2/TRBV6-3 - TGTGCCAGCAGTTACACCGGACAGGGGGCTGAAGCTTTCTTT CASSYTGQGAEAFF
- TRBJ2-4 TRBV28 - TGTGCCAGCAGGGCAGGGGCGGGAAACATTCAGTACTTC CASRAGAGNIQYF
TRBD1 TRBJ1-2 TRBV7-2 - TGTGCCAGCAGCTTAGCGGAGGGACAGTCCTATGGCTACACCTTC CASSLAEGQSYGYTF
TRBD1 TRBJ2-2 TRBV7-3 many TGTGCCAGCAGCGGACAGGGACCCGGGGAGCTGTTTTTT CASSGQGPGELFF
TRBD1 TRBJ1-2 TRBV28 - TGTGCCAGCAGTTTCCGATACAGGGGTTCGGGCGGCTACACCTTC CASSFRYRGSGGYTF
- TRBJ2-3 TRBV21-1 - TGTGCCAGCAGCAAGTCAGATACGCAGTATTTT CASSKSDTQYF